This T cell receptor (beta chain) appears in the sequencing data of a study of control samples from healthy donors and cancer patients. Germline V gives CDR1 SGHNT, CDR2 YYREEE (reference sequence). CDR3 size: 15 residues. V was shortened by 0 bases and J by 3 bases, with 11 bases between the two germline ends. Data came from immunoSEQ multiplex PCR; TCRdb stores just in-frame clones and leaves some out. The sample gives about 170,000 clones, almost 90% of which show up once; around 5% is in the top ten. The sequence was obtained from a woman in her twenties or thirties in good health. Material for sequencing was blood. The rearrangement joins TRBV5-4 to TRBJ2-3, with no clear D. The CDR3 region is CASSLETIGTDTQYF. The CDR3 DNA reads as TGTGCCAGCAGCTTGGAAACCATCGGGACAGATACGCAGTATTTT.